These T cell receptor beta chains were read from a single sample in a study of CD8+ T cells in alopecia areata. Only in-frame clones appear in the TCRdb table, and some are missing; sequencing was by immunoSEQ multiplex PCR. This sample carries approximately 31,000 clones, about 74% of them seen once, and the ten largest clones take 15% to 20%. Sequencing was carried out using NKG2D-low CD8+ T cells sorted from blood. These receptors came from a human donor with alopecia areata. Each CDR3 is given with its conserved first and last residue. The D gene is left open where the match is weak. Clone size appears in some rows only: once, few, many, or a class for an expanded clone.

D | J | V | size | CDR3 | DNA
. | TRBJ2-7 | TRBV4-1 | . | CASSQDGGLSYEQYF | TGCGCCAGCAGCCAAGATGGGGGTCTCTCCTACGAGCAGTACTTC
TRBD2 | TRBJ2-1 | TRBV5-6 | . | CASSLGGLAGNEQFF | TGTGCCAGCAGTCTAGGGGGACTAGCGGGCAATGAGCAGTTCTTC
. | TRBJ2-3 | TRBV29-1 | . | CSVVSTDTQYF | TGCAGCGTTGTATCCACAGATACGCAGTATTTT
TRBD1 | TRBJ2-7 | TRBV19 | . | CATQQGESHEQYF | TGTGCCACGCAACAGGGGGAGTCCCACGAGCAGTACTTC
. | TRBJ2-5 | TRBV29-1 | . | CSVERQAETQYF | TGCAGCGTTGAGAGACAGGCGGAGACCCAGTACTTC
. | TRBJ1-1 | TRBV29-1 | . | CSVDVPGGAFF | TGCAGCGTTGACGTCCCAGGAGGGGCTTTCTTT
. | TRBJ2-7 | TRBV27 | once | CASSPFGGPYEQYF | TGTGCCAGCAGTCCTTTCGGAGGTCCCTACGAGCAGTACTTC
. | TRBJ1-5 | TRBV28 | . | CASSTRQNSNQPQHF | TGTGCCAGCAGTACCAGACAGAATAGCAATCAGCCCCAGCATTTT
. | TRBJ2-1 | TRBV19 | few | CASSAVGTYNEQFF | TGTGCCAGTAGTGCCGTAGGAACCTACAATGAGCAGTTCTTC
TRBD1 | TRBJ2-2 | TRBV28 | . | CASSHRTGTGELFF | TGTGCCAGCAGCCACCGGACAGGGACCGGGGAGCTGTTTTTT
. | TRBJ2-7 | TRBV7-6 | few | CASSLSGYEQYF | TGTGCCAGCAGCTTGAGCGGGTACGAGCAGTACTTC
TRBD1 | TRBJ2-7 | TRBV7-9 | . | CASSKKDRVEQYF | TGTGCCAGCAGCAAGAAGGACAGGGTAGAGCAGTACTTC
. | TRBJ2-5 | TRBV29-1 | . | CSVEDQRQETQYF | TGCAGCGTTGAAGATCAGCGGCAAGAGACCCAGTACTTC
. | TRBJ2-2 | TRBV19 | . | CASTLDTGELFF | TGTGCCAGTACCTTGGACACCGGGGAGCTGTTTTTT
. | TRBJ1-2 | TRBV30 | . | CAWSGYGYTF | TGTGCCTGGAGTGGGTATGGCTACACCTTC
TRBD1 | TRBJ2-7 | TRBV29-1 | . | CSVETTERTGSYEQYF | TGCAGCGTGGAAACAACAGAACGGACAGGCTCCTACGAGCAGTACTTC
TRBD1 | TRBJ2-7 | TRBV29-1 | once | CSVGTGSYEQYF | TGCAGCGTGGGGACAGGATCCTACGAGCAGTACTTC
TRBD2 | TRBJ2-7 | TRBV27 | . | CASSWSAGGPYEQYF | TGTGCCAGCAGTTGGTCTGCGGGGGGGCCCTACGAGCAGTACTTC
. | TRBJ2-7 | TRBV5-1 | . | CASSLAGIEQYF | TGCGCCAGCAGCCTCGCGGGGATCGAGCAGTACTTC
. | TRBJ2-5 | TRBV7-9 | medium-sized | CASSLGGHQETQYF | TGTGCCAGCAGCTTAGGGGGGCACCAAGAGACCCAGTACTTC
. | TRBJ2-3 | TRBV6-4 | . | CASSNGPRGSTDTQYF | TGTGCCAGCAGCAATGGCCCCCGGGGCAGCACAGATACGCAGTATTTT
TRBD2 | TRBJ2-7 | TRBV2 | once | CASRDGLAGGPDEQYF | TGTGCCAGCAGGGACGGACTAGCGGGAGGCCCCGACGAGCAGTACTTC
TRBD2 | TRBJ2-1 | TRBV27 | . | CASSPIAGDAREQFF | TGTGCCAGCAGTCCCATAGCGGGGGACGCACGGGAGCAGTTCTTC
TRBD2 | TRBJ2-5 | TRBV4-1 | medium-sized | CASSPPVGLADQETQYF | TGCGCCAGCAGCCCCCCGGTGGGACTAGCGGACCAAGAGACCCAGTACTTC
TRBD1 | TRBJ2-7 | TRBV29-1 | once | CSVRQGTDEQYF | TGCAGCGTCCGACAGGGGACCGACGAGCAGTACTTC
. | TRBJ2-6 | TRBV30 | medium-sized | CAWSLGGSGANVLTF | TGTGCCTGGAGTCTAGGGGGCTCTGGGGCCAACGTCCTGACTTTC
. | TRBJ2-7 | TRBV4-1 | . | CASSQELARYEQYF | TGCGCCAGCAGCCAAGAACTAGCTCGGTACGAGCAGTACTTC
. | TRBJ2-5 | TRBV29-1 | . | CSVEDRTADRYQETQYF | TGCAGCGTTGAAGATCGGACTGCTGACCGGTACCAAGAGACCCAGTACTTC
TRBD1 | TRBJ1-5 | TRBV27 | . | CASSGKDRGNNQPQHF | TGTGCCAGCAGTGGCAAGGACAGGGGGAACAATCAGCCCCAGCATTTT
. | TRBJ2-2 | TRBV28 | few | CASSLPSTYTGELFF | TGTGCCAGCAGCTTGCCGAGCACATACACCGGGGAGCTGTTTTTT
TRBD1 | TRBJ2-3 | TRBV2 | . | CASTPGTGVADTQYF | TGTGCCAGCACCCCAGGGACAGGGGTTGCAGATACGCAGTATTTT
. | TRBJ2-7 | TRBV27 | . | CASSLTGPAYEQYF | TGTGCCAGCAGTTTAACGGGCCCCGCCTACGAGCAGTACTTC
. | TRBJ1-1 | TRBV19 | . | CASTMGGNTEAFF | TGTGCCAGTACCATGGGCGGGAACACTGAAGCTTTCTTT
. | TRBJ2-7 | TRBV29-1 | once | CSVFGAGPTYEQYF | TGCAGCGTCTTTGGTGCTGGGCCCACCTACGAGCAGTACTTC
TRBD1 | TRBJ2-7 | TRBV30 | once | CAGDRDRRPYEQYF | TGTGCCGGAGACCGGGACAGGAGACCCTACGAGCAGTACTTC
. | TRBJ2-7 | TRBV6-6 | few | CASSSTRPYEQYF | TGTGCCAGCAGCAGCACTAGACCCTACGAGCAGTACTTC
TRBD1 | TRBJ2-1 | TRBV4-1 | . | CASSQEVQGVVGNEQFF | TGCGCCAGCAGCCAAGAAGTCCAGGGGGTGGTGGGGAATGAGCAGTTCTTC
. | TRBJ2-7 | TRBV15 | . | CATSRVQGTYEQYF | TGTGCCACCAGCAGAGTACAGGGTACCTACGAGCAGTACTTC
TRBD1 | TRBJ2-7 | TRBV27 | . | CASSLYRGSSYEQYF | TGTGCCAGCAGTTTATACAGGGGGAGCTCCTACGAGCAGTACTTC
. | TRBJ2-3 | TRBV10-3 | medium-sized | CAISRTGTDTQYF | TGTGCCATCAGTAGGACAGGCACAGATACGCAGTATTTT
. | TRBJ2-2 | TRBV5-1 | once | CASSLISVNTGELFF | TGCGCCAGCAGCTTAATTTCCGTGAACACCGGGGAGCTGTTTTTT
. | TRBJ2-2 | TRBV27 | . | CASSSATGELFF | TGTGCCAGCAGTTCCGCAACCGGGGAGCTGTTTTTT
TRBD1 | TRBJ2-7 | TRBV9 | . | CASSKTGVGAYEQYF | TGTGCCAGCAGTAAGACAGGGGTTGGGGCCTACGAGCAGTACTTC
. | TRBJ2-4 | TRBV9 | few | CASSVDSPGIQYF | TGTGCCAGCAGCGTAGATAGCCCCGGCATTCAGTACTTC
. | TRBJ2-2 | TRBV4-1 | . | CASSSEGAQGTGELFF | TGCGCCAGCAGCTCAGAAGGGGCCCAGGGCACCGGGGAGCTGTTTTTT
. | TRBJ2-1 | TRBV27 | once | CASSWQNNEQFF | TGTGCCAGCAGTTGGCAGAACAATGAGCAGTTCTTC
. | TRBJ1-5 | TRBV5-5 | . | CASSISGSNQPQHF | TGTGCCAGCAGCATATCAGGTAGCAATCAGCCCCAGCATTTT
. | TRBJ2-3 | TRBV2 | . | CASSDVSGYTDTQYF | TGTGCCAGCAGTGATGTGTCAGGGTACACAGATACGCAGTATTTT
. | TRBJ2-7 | TRBV14 | . | CASSQGLEQYF | TGTGCCAGCAGCCAAGGGCTGGAGCAGTACTTC
TRBD1 | TRBJ2-7 | TRBV30 | . | CAWSPGTGGDEQYF | TGTGCCTGGAGTCCCGGGACAGGGGGTGACGAGCAGTACTTC
TRBD1 | TRBJ2-1 | TRBV14 | . | CASSITGQGYEQFF | TGTGCCAGCAGCATAACGGGACAGGGCTATGAGCAGTTCTTC